This TCR beta chain was identified during a study of T cell repertoires in cytomegalovirus infection. Across the whole study: The study used recently identified HLA-C-restricted and well-studied HLA-B-restricted CMV epitopes. Public TCR beta signatures marked donors with CMV infection and the matching HLA.

This clonotype was recorded a few times. Antigen specificity is unknown. The study, taken as a whole, reports: HLA-C-restricted CMV clonotypes gave the most frequent clonotype in two of eight donors.

MiXCR was run by TCRdb on the reads, yielding one entry per CDR3 protein. Counted here are approximately 590,000 distinct CDR3 sequences, just under 40% occurring once; the ten biggest clones make up 48%. The TCR sequence derives from a human donor in good health (CMV status not recorded). Some clones in this sample may be carry-over from other donors' samples. The sample here was cultured PBMCs, taken from culture after CMV antigen stimulation.

The CDR3 spells CSASQTGQGTQYF. CDR3 in DNA: TGCAGTGCTAGTCAGACAGGACAGGGAACGCAGTATTTT. V usage is TRBV20-1 and J usage is TRBJ2-3; the match to TRBD1 covers 8 bases. The CDR3 is made up of 13 amino acids. The germline CDR1 and CDR2 sequences are DFQATT and SNEGSKA (reference sequence). J was trimmed by 9 bases and V by 3 bases; bases with no gene match: 8.